A single sample gave rise to the 23 T cell receptor beta chains below, sequenced in a study of control samples from healthy donors and cancer patients. Method: immunoSEQ multiplex PCR; TCRdb's copy keeps in-frame clones and lacks some. The table includes 150,000 to 200,000 clones, over 85% detected once. Source material: blood. These receptors all stem from a woman aged 40 to 55 in good health.

The chain joins TRBV7-2 to TRBJ1-4; D is unresolved. V was trimmed by 7 bases and J by 1 base, leaving 10 bases between them. The CDR3 runs 14 residues. The V gene's germline CDR1 is SGHTA and CDR2 FQGNSA. CDR3 residues: CASTLRITNEKLFF. The CDR3 coding sequence is TGTGCCAGCACCCTTCGGATAACTAATGAAAAACTGTTTTTT.

The chain combines TRBV19 with TRBJ1-5; D might be TRBD1 (5 bases). This CDR3 is built from 15 residues. Trimming shortened V by 9 bases and J by 0 bases, and 15 bases separated the two germline ends. Looked up from germline, CDR1 is LNHDA and CDR2 is SQIVND (reference sequence). CDR3: CASKRDALSNQPQHF. The CDR3, as DNA: TGTGCCAGCAAACGGGACGCCCTTAGCAATCAGCCCCAGCATTTT.

The CDR3 sequence is CASSISGRGKTEAFF. CDR3 bases: TGTGCCAGTAGTATTTCTGGCAGGGGGAAAACTGAAGCTTTCTTT. The chain links TRBV19 to TRBJ1-1; 7 bases match TRBD1. The CDR3 covers 15 residues. Germline V lookup: CDR1 LNHDA, CDR2 SQIVND (reference sequence). V shed 3 bases, J shed 5 bases, and the junction held 9 bases outside the gene matches.

The sample holds a few counts of this clone. The chain joins TRBV4-2 to TRBJ1-1; no clear D gene. The CDR3 runs 14 residues. V was trimmed by 2 bases and J by 4 bases, leaving 11 bases between them. Per the germline V gene, CDR1 is LGHNA and CDR2 is YNFKEQ. Here the CDR3 DNA reads TGTGCCAGCAGCCAAATAACAGCGAGCACTGAAGCTTTCTTT. Its protein is CASSQITASTEAFF.

This chain connects TRBV12-3 or TRBV12-4 to TRBJ1-2; 8 bases match TRBD1. The CDR3 totals 13 residues. Germline trimming cut 5 bases from V and 4 bases from J; bases unmatched to any gene: 3. The CDR3 protein is CASSPGQGYGYTF. CDR3 in DNA: TGTGCCAGCAGTCCCGGACAGGGCTATGGCTACACCTTC.

The rearrangement uses TRBV4-3 and TRBJ2-7; D perhaps matches TRBD1 (6 bases). V dropped 0 bases and J dropped 4 bases, with 7 bases sitting between them. Germline V CDR1 and CDR2: LGHNA, YSLEER. The CDR3 extends over 13 amino acids. CDR3 sequence: CASSQDRGYEQYF. In nucleotides, the CDR3 is TGCGCCAGCAGCCAAGATAGGGGGTACGAGCAGTACTTC.

The chain has TRBV18 and TRBJ1-5, with 8 bases that match TRBD1. The CDR3 is made up of 15 amino acids. Trimming cost V 4 bases and J 3 bases; bases outside gene matches: 5. Germline loops: CDR1 KGHSH, CDR2 LQKENI. CDR3 bases: TGTGCCAGCTCACTGGACAGGGCACTCAATCAGCCCCAGCATTTT. It specifies CASSLDRALNQPQHF. The full variable domain, in which reference TRBV18 and TRBJ1-5 provide the parts outside the CDR3, is NAGVMQNPRHLVRRRGQEARLRCSPMKGHSHVYWYRQLPEEGLKFMVYLQKENIIDESGMPKERFSAEFPKEGPSILRIQQVVRGDSAAYFCASSLDRALNQPQHFGDGTRLSIL.

V usage is TRBV6-6 and J usage is TRBJ1-5; no definite D call. The CDR3 consists of 15 residues. Trimming took off 0 bases at V and 5 bases at J, with 11 bases between the two ends. Germline values: CDR1 MNHNY, CDR2 SVGAGI (reference sequence). The CDR3 spells CASSYSTAGHQPQHF. In DNA form, the CDR3 reads TGTGCCAGCAGTTACTCGACGGCAGGCCATCAGCCCCAGCATTTT.

The chain employs TRBV10-3 and TRBJ2-1; 8 bases fit TRBD2. V was clipped by 4 bases and J by 4 bases; unmatched bases: 9. CDR3 length equals 16 residues. The germline V gene has CDR1 ENHRY and CDR2 SYGVKD. The CDR3 is CAISGGEAGAYNEQFF. The CDR3 region has the DNA TGTGCCATCAGTGGGGGGGAAGCGGGAGCTTACAATGAGCAGTTCTTC.

This chain uses TRBV5-6 with TRBJ1-2, with 7 bases lining up with TRBD1. J lost 4 bases, V lost 5 bases, and 8 bases had no gene match. Germline V lookup: CDR1 SGHDT, CDR2 YYEEEE. CDR3 size: 14 residues. For the CDR3, the DNA is TGTGCCAGCAGTTCCGGGGCAGGGGGCTATGGCTACACCTTC. Translation: CASSSGAGGYGYTF.

This rearrangement joins TRBV6-2 or TRBV6-3 to TRBJ2-1, with TRBD2 matching over 7 bases. The germline CDR1 and CDR2 sequences are MNHEY and SVGEGT. CDR3 length equals 15 residues. The V and J ends lost 0 bases and 5 bases, in that order; junction bases with no gene match: 4. DNA for the CDR3: TGTGCCAGCAGTTACTCGGGGGGGGTAAACAATGAGCAGTTCTTC. This gives the protein CASSYSGGVNNEQFF.

This clone was picked up one time. The chain joins TRBV7-3 to TRBJ2-3; perhaps TRBD2 as D (5 bases). Trimming stripped 5 bases from V and 5 bases from J, with 14 bases between. The germline CDR1 and CDR2 sequences are SGHTA and FQGTGA. The CDR3 is 14 amino acids. The CDR3 sequence: CASSLLLAEDTQYF. CDR3 bases: TGTGCCAGCAGCCTGTTGCTAGCTGAAGATACGCAGTATTTT.

V and J are TRBV7-2 and TRBJ2-1; 10 nucleotides match TRBD2. The V gene's germline CDR1 is SGHTA and CDR2 FQGNSA. The CDR3 is 16 residues long. J lost 3 bases, V lost 1 base, and 3 bases had no gene match. Written as DNA, the CDR3 is TGTGCCAGCAGCTTAGATCTAGCGGGGGACTACAATGAGCAGTTCTTC. Its protein product is CASSLDLAGDYNEQFF. Looking up the rest from reference TRBV7-2 and TRBJ2-1 gives the full variable domain: GAGVSQSPSNKVTEKGKDVELRCDPISGHTALYWYRQSLGQGLEFLIYFQGNSAPDKSGLPSDRFSAERTGGSVSTLTIQRTQQEDSAVYLCASSLDLAGDYNEQFFGPGTRLTVL.

The genes are TRBV16 and TRBJ1-2; D is uncertain. The CDR3 runs 13 residues. Germline CDR1 and CDR2: KGHSY and FQNENV. Trimming stripped 2 bases from V and 4 bases from J, with 8 bases between. This chain's CDR3 is CASSQITAYGYTF. The CDR3 DNA reads as TGTGCCAGCAGCCAAATCACAGCCTATGGCTACACCTTC. The whole variable domain, filled in from reference TRBV16 and TRBJ1-2, reads GEEVAQTPKHLVRGEGQKAKLYCAPIKGHSYVFWYQQVLKNEFKFLISFQNENVFDETGMPKERFSAKCLPNSPCSLEIQATKLEDSAVYFCASSQITAYGYTFGSGTRLTVV.

This chain links TRBV6-5 with TRBJ1-5, with D maybe TRBD1 (6 bases). V gave up 7 bases and J gave up 0 bases, with 13 bases separating them. CDR3 length: 15 residues. The germline V gene has CDR1 MNHEY and CDR2 SVGAGI. CDR3 sequence (DNA): TGTGCCAGCAAGGTCGGGACAAATAGCAATCAGCCCCAGCATTTT. The encoded protein is CASKVGTNSNQPQHF.

This chain uses TRBV7-2 with TRBJ1-2, with 11 bases that match TRBD1. Germline V gives CDR1 SGHTA, CDR2 FQGNSA. The trim removed 3 bases at V and 3 bases at J, leaving 3 bases unmatched. This CDR3 contains 15 residues. CDR3 sequence: CASSFRTGGDYGYTF. CDR3 DNA: TGTGCCAGCAGCTTTAGGACAGGGGGCGACTATGGCTACACCTTC.

The chain is built from TRBV6-2 or TRBV6-3 and TRBJ1-1; D possibly corresponds to TRBD1 (5 bases). The CDR3 covers 15 residues. Germline-derived CDR1 and CDR2 are MNHEY and SVGEGT. Trimming pared 4 bases from V and 0 bases from J, leaving 12 bases between. CDR3 loop: CASSLGRGMNTEAFF. The CDR3 DNA reads as TGTGCCAGCAGTTTGGGGAGGGGTATGAACACTGAAGCTTTCTTT.

This chain joins TRBV19 and TRBJ1-1; TRBD1 matches 7 bases. The V gene end was trimmed by 3 bases and the J gene end by 10 bases; junction bases not matched to a gene: 17. In germline, CDR1 is LNHDA, CDR2 SQIVND (reference sequence). CDR3 length: 16 residues. CDR3 region: CASSMSRGLEGFRAFF. The CDR3 nucleotides read TGTGCCAGTAGTATGTCCAGGGGGTTAGAGGGGTTTCGAGCTTTCTTT.

On this clone itself: This same CDR3 is encoded by further DNA sequences in the sample. J is TRBJ2-1 and V is TRBV9; 7 bases fit TRBD1. With V trimmed by 0 bases and J by 2 bases, 2 bases remained unmatched. Per germline, CDR1 SGDLS and CDR2 YYNGEE. The CDR3 covers 15 residues. The DNA for the CDR3 is TGTGCCAGCAGCGTAGGAAGGGGGCCCTACAATGAGCAGTTCTTC. This translates into CASSVGRGPYNEQFF.

This clone was seen more than once but under ten times. The chain links TRBV19 to TRBJ1-5; D might be TRBD1 (6 bases). Trimming removed 3 bases at V and 0 bases at J, with 12 bases between. Germline CDR1 is LNHDA and CDR2 is SQIVND (reference sequence). The CDR3 is 16 amino acids. The CDR3 region has the DNA TGTGCCAGTAGTATTCCATCGACAGGTAGCAATCAGCCCCAGCATTTT. Amino acids: CASSIPSTGSNQPQHF.

The DNA of the CDR3 is TGCGCCAGCAGTGAGTCGGGAAACACTGAAGCTTTCTTT. It translates to CASSESGNTEAFF. The rearrangement joins TRBV10-1 to TRBJ1-1; D is unclear. There are 13 residues in the CDR3. Germline lookup yields CDR1 WNHNN and CDR2 SYGVQD (reference sequence). Trimming removed 0 bases at V and 2 bases at J, with 4 bases between.

The chain combines TRBV5-1 with TRBJ2-5; D might be TRBD1 (6 bases). The length of the CDR3 is 13 residues. Germline V CDR1 and CDR2: SGHRS, YFSETQ. The V and J ends lost 5 bases and 5 bases respectively, with 13 bases between them. In DNA, the CDR3 is TGCGCCAGCAGATTTCAGGGGCGGGAGACCCAGTACTTC. Its protein product is CASRFQGRETQYF.

The gene calls are TRBV7-2 and TRBJ1-1; D possibly corresponds to TRBD1 (6 bases). Germline lookup yields CDR1 SGHTA and CDR2 FQGNSA. The CDR3 consists of 14 residues. V lost 5 bases to trimming and J lost 2 bases, with 12 bases between them. In DNA form, the CDR3 reads TGTGCCAGCAGCCCCCGGACAGCCAACACTGAAGCTTTCTTT. This gives the protein CASSPRTANTEAFF.